This paragraph reports one T cell receptor (beta chain). The antigen remains unidentified. The donors gave bone marrow, and they were healthy. The record originates from a study of cytomegalovirus exposure and HLA in healthy donors. The study, taken as a whole, reports: Many donors carried some public TCRs, although rarity characterized most TCR sequences.

Trimming took off 4 bases at V and 4 bases at J, with 12 bases between the two ends. The CDR3 spans 13 residues. Germline lookup yields CDR1 SGHDT and CDR2 YYEEEE. The PCR was carried out with 60 Vbeta primers and 13 Jbeta primers. Profiled with immunoSEQ multiplex PCR; TCRdb holds only in-frame clones, not every one. This listing includes roughly 33,000 clones. The V gene is TRBV5-6, the J gene TRBJ2-7, with D possibly TRBD1 on 5 matching bases. The sequence was collected from a woman aged 40 to 55 in good health and CMV-seropositive. The sequencing sample was made of PBMCs. The CDR3 DNA follows: TGTGCCAGCAGCATTTCAGGGATTTACGAGCAGTACTTC. It encodes CASSISGIYEQYF.